This T cell receptor (beta chain) was sequenced for a study of cytomegalovirus exposure and HLA in healthy donors. TCRdb keeps only in-frame clones here, not all; method: immunoSEQ multiplex PCR. Of 60,000 to 80,000 clones in the sample, roughly 80% were seen once. This clone was observed a few times. The CDR3 sequence is 13 residues long. The J gene is TRBJ1-6, the V gene TRBV21-1; the DNA was not compared with TRBD1, the D call given in the table. TRBV21-1 is noted as a pseudogene. Sequenced material: PBMCs. This sequence originates from a man between 25 and 39 years old in good health and CMV-seronegative. CDR3 sequence (DNA): TGTGCCAGCAGCAACTCAGGGTATTCACCCCTCCACTTT. Its protein is CASSNSGYSPLHF.